These 30 T cell receptor beta chains were all obtained from the same sample, sequenced in a study of long-term antiretroviral therapy in people with HIV. A v3.0 immunoSEQ assay was performed at survey level. Generated by immunoSEQ multiplex PCR, the TCRdb table keeps only in-frame clones and is missing some. The sample has approximately 22,000 clones; 84% are singletons. The material was unsorted PBMCs, obtained 3 years after starting antiretroviral therapy. The receptors here all came from a man between 45 and 60 years old with HIV.

This clone has a handful of counts. The rearrangement links TRBV5-4 to TRBJ1-2; unclear D gene. Germline CDR1 is SGHNT and CDR2 is YYREEE (reference sequence). CDR3 length: 16 residues. V shed 0 bases and J shed 0 bases, with 12 bases lying between them. CDR3 nucleotides: TGTGCCAGCAGCTTGGAGCGGGCCCGAGCTAACTATGGCTACACCTTC. Translating it yields CASSLERARANYGYTF. Drawing the rest from reference TRBV5-4 and TRBJ1-2, the complete variable domain is ETGVTQSPTHLIKTRGQQVTLRCSSQSGHNTVSWYQQALGQGPQFIFQYYREEENGRGNFPPRFSGLQFPNYSSELNVNALELDDSALYLCASSLERARANYGYTFGSGTRLTVV.

The rearrangement links TRBV9 to TRBJ2-7; D is unclear. This CDR3 is 15 amino acids long. Germline V lookup: CDR1 SGDLS, CDR2 YYNGEE. V gave up 0 bases and J gave up 1 base, with 11 bases separating them. The CDR3 loop reads CASSVGVAVSYEQYF. In DNA, the CDR3 is TGTGCCAGCAGCGTAGGAGTCGCGGTGTCCTACGAGCAGTACTTC.

This clone was detected only once. The chain links TRBV5-8 to TRBJ2-5; D remains unclear. Germline CDR1 is SGHTS and CDR2 is YDEGEE. Trimming took off 3 bases at V and 1 base at J, with 10 bases between the two ends. The CDR3 covers 14 residues. The CDR3, as DNA: TGTGCCAGCAGCTATCACTACGCCCAAGAGACCCAGTACTTC. Encoded protein: CASSYHYAQETQYF.

Turning to this clone: Mismatch with germline at one junction end may stem from a read error. The CDR3 is CASKGQGGYGHTF. CDR3 nucleotide sequence: TGTGCCAGCAAGGGGCAGGGGGGCTATGGCCACACCTTC. The V and J genes are TRBV2 and TRBJ1-2; TRBD1 aligns across 7 bases. The CDR3 contains 13 residues. Per the germline V gene, CDR1 is SNHLY and CDR2 is FYNNEI.

The chain combines TRBV28 with TRBJ1-1; no firm D call. The CDR3 totals 16 residues. CDR1 is MDHEN and CDR2 is SYDVKM in the germline V gene. Trimming shortened V by 7 bases and J by 9 bases, and 27 bases separated the two germline ends. In nucleotides, the CDR3 is TGTGCCAGCACTAACCTGGAAGGCTCAGGAACGGGTAAAGCTTTCTTT. Amino acids: CASTNLEGSGTGKAFF.

The chain employs TRBV18 and TRBJ1-3; D is undetermined. Trimming left V 3 bases short and J 0 bases short, with 12 bases between. This CDR3 spans 16 amino acids. The germline V gene has CDR1 KGHSH and CDR2 LQKENI. The CDR3: CASSPLVLRSGNTIYF. As DNA, the CDR3 is TGTGCCAGCTCACCTTTGGTCCTGCGCTCTGGAAACACCATATATTTT. Variable domain in full (rest from reference TRBV18 and TRBJ1-3): NAGVMQNPRHLVRRRGQEARLRCSPMKGHSHVYWYRQLPEEGLKFMVYLQKENIIDESGMPKERFSAEFPKEGPSILRIQQVVRGDSAAYFCASSPLVLRSGNTIYFGEGSWLTVV.

The gene calls are TRBV7-6 and TRBJ2-1, with D possibly being TRBD2 (6 bases). This CDR3 has 16 amino acids. Germline values: CDR1 SGHVS, CDR2 FNYEAQ. V gave up 1 base and J gave up 3 bases, with 13 bases separating them. The CDR3 DNA is TGTGCCAGCAGCTTAGTGGGGGGTGACTACTACAATGAGCAGTTCTTC. This translates into CASSLVGGDYYNEQFF.

The V and J genes are TRBV13 and TRBJ2-7; D is unclear. Trimming took off 6 bases at V and 1 base at J, with 10 bases between the two ends. CDR3 size: 13 residues. From germline, CDR1 is PRHDT and CDR2 FYEKMQ (reference sequence). CDR3 residues: CASSSAFSYEQYF. The CDR3 DNA follows: TGTGCCAGCAGTTCGGCCTTTTCCTACGAGCAGTACTTC.

The J gene is TRBJ2-1, the V gene TRBV19; 9 bases agree with TRBD1. V trimming: 5 bases; J trimming: 9 bases; junction bases outside the gene matches: 8. Germline V gene sequence: CDR1 LNHDA, CDR2 SQIVND (reference sequence). The CDR3 spans 14 residues. Here the CDR3 DNA reads TGTGCCAGTAGTGGAGGGGACAGGGCGGGTGAGCAGTTCTTC. Translated: CASSGGDRAGEQFF.

This rearrangement joins TRBV7-2 to TRBJ2-7; 8 bases align to TRBD1. CDR3 length: 16 amino acids. CDR1 is SGHTA, CDR2 FQGNSA, per germline. Unmatched junction bases numbered 7, after V lost 0 bases and J lost 3 bases. In DNA form, the CDR3 reads TGTGCCAGCAGCTTAGCGCAAAGCAGGGGGCTCTACGAGCAGTACTTC. Translating gives CASSLAQSRGLYEQYF.

CDR3 residues: CASSPDGLAMNEQFF. CDR3 DNA sequence: TGCGCCAGCAGCCCCGATGGACTAGCGATGAATGAGCAGTTCTTC. This chain joins TRBV4-1 and TRBJ2-1; 9 bases map to TRBD2. This CDR3 has 15 residues. Trimming took 4 bases from V and 7 from J; bases not matched to a gene: 8. The germline gives CDR1 MGHRA, CDR2 YSYEKL.

This chain uses TRBV7-9 with TRBJ1-1, with a tentative D call TRBD1 (5 bases). Germline CDR1 SEHNR, CDR2 FQNEAQ (reference sequence). The CDR3 covers 13 residues. V was shortened by 1 base and J by 7 bases, with 10 bases between the two germline ends. CDR3 loop: CASSLVGGGEAFF. Written as DNA, the CDR3 is TGTGCCAGCAGCTTAGTTGGGGGGGGTGAAGCTTTCTTT.

This sequence joins TRBV7-8 and TRBJ2-3, with TRBD2 as a possible D gene (6 bases). The CDR3 covers 17 residues. Germline V gene data show CDR1 as SGHVS and CDR2 as FQNEAQ. The V gene lost 1 base and the J gene lost 0 bases, with 14 bases spanning the gap. The CDR3, as DNA: TGTGCCAGCAGCTTAGGAGTCCGGGGGTTGAGCACAGATACGCAGTATTTT. Its protein is CASSLGVRGLSTDTQYF.

In nucleotides, the CDR3 is TGTGCCAGCAGCTTGGTTCAGTACCCTGGGGCCAACGTCCTGACTTTC. It is translated as CASSLVQYPGANVLTF. The J gene is TRBJ2-6, the V gene TRBV5-5; D unresolved. With 0 bases removed from V and 2 bases from J, the gap between germline ends came to 9 bases. The CDR3 is made up of 16 amino acids. From germline, CDR1 is SGHKS and CDR2 YYEKEE (reference sequence).

This chain uses TRBV10-1 with TRBJ2-1; 7 bases match TRBD2. This CDR3 has 13 amino acids. Germline V lookup: CDR1 WNHNN, CDR2 SYGVQD (reference sequence). V lost 1 base and J lost 7; bases outside the gene matches: 1. CDR3 region: CASSEWTSNEQFF. CDR3 DNA: TGCGCCAGCAGTGAGTGGACTAGTAATGAGCAGTTCTTC.

This rearrangement joins TRBV18 to TRBJ2-7; perhaps D is TRBD1 or TRBD2 (5 bases each). The CDR3 has 14 residues. Trimming cost V 3 bases and J 0 bases, with 9 bases left between them. CDR1 and CDR2 from the germline V gene are KGHSH and LQKENI. As DNA, the CDR3 is TGTGCCAGCTCACCGGGGGTCAGCTCCTACGAGCAGTACTTC. Its protein is CASSPGVSSYEQYF. Filled out from reference TRBV18 and TRBJ2-7, the complete variable domain reads NAGVMQNPRHLVRRRGQEARLRCSPMKGHSHVYWYRQLPEEGLKFMVYLQKENIIDESGMPKERFSAEFPKEGPSILRIQQVVRGDSAAYFCASSPGVSSYEQYFGPGTRLTVT.

CDR3 protein: CASSPWTDPTGELFF. As DNA, the CDR3 is TGCGCCAGCAGCCCTTGGACAGATCCCACCGGGGAGCTGTTTTTT. The rearrangement links TRBV4-1 to TRBJ2-2, with D perhaps TRBD1 (6 bases). This CDR3 contains 15 residues. Trimming removed 4 bases from V and 4 bases from J, with 13 bases in between. Germline V gene lookup returns CDR1 MGHRA and CDR2 YSYEKL.

The V and J genes are TRBV10-3 and TRBJ2-7, with D hard to call. Germline V CDR1 and CDR2: ENHRY, SYGVKD. There are 12 residues in the CDR3. Trimming pared 6 bases from V and 2 bases from J, leaving 8 bases between. The CDR3 nucleotides are TGTGCCATCAGCGACTTACCCTACGAGCAGTACTTC. It is translated as CAISDLPYEQYF.

The chain joins TRBV11-2 to TRBJ2-5; 8 bases line up with TRBD1. Trimming took 0 bases from V and 5 from J; bases not matched to a gene: 2. This CDR3 contains 14 residues. Germline lookup yields CDR1 SGHAT and CDR2 FQNNGV. The CDR3 DNA reads TGTGCCAGCAGCTTAGACAGGGGGCGGGAGACCCAGTACTTC. Encoded protein: CASSLDRGRETQYF.

The rearrangement uses TRBV30 and TRBJ2-3; 10 positions match TRBD2. With 2 bases clipped from V and 5 bases from J, the junction kept 10 bases outside the gene matches. This CDR3 is 16 amino acids long. CDR1 is GTSNPN and CDR2 is SVGIG in the germline V gene (reference sequence). The DNA for the CDR3 is TGTGCCTGGAGTACCCTCCTAGCGGGAGCGGAAGATACGCAGTATTTT. Its translation is CAWSTLLAGAEDTQYF.

This clone was seen only once. The chain combines TRBV4-1 with TRBJ1-5; D is undetermined. Germline CDR1 MGHRA, CDR2 YSYEKL. V was shortened by 1 base and J by 3 bases, with 13 bases between the two germline ends. This CDR3 comprises 16 residues. CDR3 sequence reads: CASSQARAGPNQPQHF. CDR3 coding DNA: TGCGCCAGCAGCCAAGCGCGGGCCGGGCCCAATCAGCCCCAGCATTTT.

The chain joins TRBV15 to TRBJ2-1; weak D call: TRBD1 (6 bases). This CDR3 has 15 amino acids. Trimming removed 3 bases at V and 10 bases at J, with 19 bases between. The germline V gene encodes CDR1 LNHNV and CDR2 YYDKDF (reference sequence). In DNA form, the CDR3 reads TGTGCCACCAGCAGCAAACCTTACAGGGTAGAGGAGCAGTTCTTC. Translating it yields CATSSKPYRVEEQFF.

As to this clone: Germline and junction disagree at one end, which may indicate a read error. V and J are TRBV6-1 and TRBJ1-1; possibly TRBD1 for D (6 bases). This CDR3 is built from 13 residues. The germline gives CDR1 MNHNS, CDR2 SASEGT. The CDR3 DNA reads TGTGCCAGCAATGAAGCAGGGGACACTGAAGCTTTCTTT. This gives the protein CASNEAGDTEAFF.

The chain carries TRBV11-3 and TRBJ2-2; no clear D. Trimming left V 2 bases short and J 3 bases short, with 7 bases between. Germline loops: CDR1 SGHNT, CDR2 YENEEA. The CDR3 runs to 14 residues. CDR3 amino acids: CASSLRSDTGELFF. The CDR3, as DNA: TGTGCCAGCAGCTTAAGATCGGACACCGGGGAGCTGTTTTTT.

The J gene is TRBJ1-2, the V gene TRBV10-3; D unclear. The V gene's germline CDR1 is ENHRY and CDR2 SYGVKD. The CDR3 sequence is 14 residues long. Trimming took 0 bases from V and 3 from J, leaving 8 bases between them. The CDR3, as DNA: TGTGCCATCAGTGAGTCTAAAGAGTACTATGGCTACACCTTC. As protein: CAISESKEYYGYTF.

This rearrangement joins TRBV15 to TRBJ2-1; D is ambiguous. This CDR3 is 12 amino acids long. Germline V gene data show CDR1 as LNHNV and CDR2 as YYDKDF (reference sequence). V gave up 5 bases and J gave up 7 bases, with 9 bases separating them. The CDR3 reads CATSLRGNEQFF. The CDR3 DNA is TGTGCCACCAGCTTACGTGGGAATGAGCAGTTCTTC.

The chain recombines TRBV28 with TRBJ1-5, with D uncertain. The CDR3 is 12 residues long. The V gene lost 4 bases and the J gene lost 5 bases, with 6 bases spanning the gap. CDR1 is MDHEN, CDR2 SYDVKM, per germline. CDR3 sequence reads: CASSYRDQPQHF. The CDR3 DNA is TGTGCCAGCAGTTACCGGGATCAGCCCCAGCATTTT. The full variable domain, in which reference TRBV28 and TRBJ1-5 provide the parts outside the CDR3, is DVKVTQSSRYLVKRTGEKVFLECVQDMDHENMFWYRQDPGLGLRLIYFSYDVKMKEKGDIPEGYSVSREKKERFSLILESASTNQTSMYLCASSYRDQPQHFGDGTRLSIL.

CDR3 in DNA: TGTGCCAGCTCTCCAGGACAGCTGATGAACACTGAAGCTTTCTTT. Translating it yields CASSPGQLMNTEAFF. The chain carries TRBV18 and TRBJ1-1, with D perhaps matching TRBD1 (6 bases). The CDR3 contains 15 residues. The germline CDR1 and CDR2 sequences are KGHSH and LQKENI. The V end was cut by 6 bases, the J end by 0 bases, with 14 bases between.

This clone was observed a handful of times. The J gene is TRBJ1-5, the V gene TRBV6-5, with 7 bases identical to TRBD1. Germline V CDR1 and CDR2: MNHEY, SVGAGI. The CDR3 consists of 14 residues. Germline trimming cut 5 bases from V and 2 bases from J; bases unmatched to any gene: 3. CDR3 sequence (DNA): TGTGCCAGCAGTAAAGACAGGGGCAATCAGCCCCAGCATTTT. Its protein product is CASSKDRGNQPQHF.

The gene calls are TRBV10-2 and TRBJ2-5; D gene uncertain. The CDR3 sequence is 15 residues long. CDR1 and CDR2 from the germline V gene are WSHSY and SAAADI. The germline V and J ends were trimmed by 0 bases and 2 bases, with 10 bases remaining between them. The DNA of the CDR3 is TGCGCCAGCAGTGAGTCGACCGGGTCACAAGAGACCCAGTACTTC. As protein: CASSESTGSQETQYF.